Listed below are T cell receptor beta chains from one sample, sequenced in a study of blood T cells in healthy people across ages. MiXCR, run by TCRdb on the 5' RACE reads, gives a single entry per CDR3 protein. The sample includes 1 million or so distinct CDR3 sequences, under 55% of them seen just once. Sequencing was done on a sample of blood. Receptors were obtained from a woman between 55 and 75 years old in good health. The CDR3 runs from the conserved cysteine through the conserved F or W. The order of the fields is V gene, clone size, D gene, J gene, CDR3 DNA, CDR3 protein. A D gene is named only where the DNA matches it firmly. Clone sizes are given selectively: once, few, many, or a class where the clone is expanded.

v_gene: TRBV4-1; abundance: .; d_gene: .; j_gene: TRBJ2-7; CDR3nt: TGCGCCAGCAGCCACAAGTGGACGCCCACCTACGAGCAGTACTTC; CDR3aa: CASSHKWTPTYEQYF
v_gene: TRBV9; abundance: few; d_gene: .; j_gene: TRBJ2-3; CDR3nt: TGTGCCAGCAGCGTAGTGTCGAAAGATACGCAGTATTTT; CDR3aa: CASSVVSKDTQYF
v_gene: TRBV9; abundance: .; d_gene: TRBD1; j_gene: TRBJ2-1; CDR3nt: TGTGCCAGCAGCGCGAGGACAGGTTCCTACAATGAGCAGTTCTTC; CDR3aa: CASSARTGSYNEQFF
v_gene: TRBV24-1; abundance: .; d_gene: TRBD2; j_gene: TRBJ2-1; CDR3nt: TGTGCCACGCAGGGAGGGCTCTACAATGAGCAGTTCTTC; CDR3aa: CATQGGLYNEQFF
v_gene: TRBV2; abundance: .; d_gene: .; j_gene: TRBJ1-5; CDR3nt: TGTGCCAGCAGTCGGGACTCCCATAGCAATCAGCCCCAGCATTTT; CDR3aa: CASSRDSHSNQPQHF
v_gene: TRBV12-3/TRBV12-4; abundance: .; d_gene: TRBD1; j_gene: TRBJ2-5; CDR3nt: TGTGCCAGCAACGGACAGGGGAAGGCGACCCAGTACTTC; CDR3aa: CASNGQGKATQYF
v_gene: TRBV30; abundance: few; d_gene: .; j_gene: TRBJ2-3; CDR3nt: TGTGCCTGGAGTGTAATCCCCTTGACAGATACGCAGTATTTT; CDR3aa: CAWSVIPLTDTQYF
v_gene: TRBV3-1; abundance: .; d_gene: .; j_gene: TRBJ2-1; CDR3nt: TGTGCCAGCAGCCCCCTTGGGGGAAAGGGCTCCTACAATGAGCAGTTCTTC; CDR3aa: CASSPLGGKGSYNEQFF
v_gene: TRBV12-3/TRBV12-4; abundance: .; d_gene: .; j_gene: TRBJ2-5; CDR3nt: TGTGCCAGCAGTTTGCTAGAGCCAGAGACCCAGTACTTC; CDR3aa: CASSLLEPETQYF
v_gene: TRBV7-3; abundance: .; d_gene: .; j_gene: TRBJ2-7; CDR3nt: TGTGCCAGCAGCCCTCAGGCGAGCTCCTACAATGAGCAGTACTTC; CDR3aa: CASSPQASSYNEQYF
v_gene: TRBV13; abundance: few; d_gene: .; j_gene: TRBJ2-1; CDR3nt: TGTGCCAGCAGCTCCCAAAGGGGGGCCCCTCAGCTAAATGAGCAGTTCTTC; CDR3aa: CASSSQRGAPQLNEQFF
v_gene: TRBV12-3/TRBV12-4; abundance: .; d_gene: .; j_gene: TRBJ1-6; CDR3nt: TGTGCCAGCAGTTGGGCCCGGGACATACCTCGACCAAATAATTCACCCCTCCACTTT; CDR3aa: CASSWARDIPRPNNSPLHF
v_gene: TRBV6-2/TRBV6-3; abundance: .; d_gene: TRBD1; j_gene: TRBJ1-2; CDR3nt: TGTGCCAGCAGTTACCCAGGGGGCAACGGCTACACCTTC; CDR3aa: CASSYPGGNGYTF
v_gene: TRBV5-6; abundance: few; d_gene: .; j_gene: TRBJ2-6; CDR3nt: TGTGCCAGCAGCTTGGGTTGGTTAGCTGGCAACTCTGGGGCCAACGTCCTGACTTTC; CDR3aa: CASSLGWLAGNSGANVLTF
v_gene: TRBV13; abundance: .; d_gene: .; j_gene: TRBJ2-5; CDR3nt: TGTGCCAGCAGCTTAACCGCGGGAATCCGAGAGACCCAGTACTTC; CDR3aa: CASSLTAGIRETQYF
v_gene: TRBV29-1; abundance: few; d_gene: TRBD1; j_gene: TRBJ1-1; CDR3nt: TGCAGCGACCACCGGGACAGGGGGCACACTGAAGCTTTCTTT; CDR3aa: CSDHRDRGHTEAFF
v_gene: TRBV27; abundance: .; d_gene: .; j_gene: TRBJ1-1; CDR3nt: TGTGCCAGCATTCCAGGGGCGAACACTGAAGCTTTCTTT; CDR3aa: CASIPGANTEAFF